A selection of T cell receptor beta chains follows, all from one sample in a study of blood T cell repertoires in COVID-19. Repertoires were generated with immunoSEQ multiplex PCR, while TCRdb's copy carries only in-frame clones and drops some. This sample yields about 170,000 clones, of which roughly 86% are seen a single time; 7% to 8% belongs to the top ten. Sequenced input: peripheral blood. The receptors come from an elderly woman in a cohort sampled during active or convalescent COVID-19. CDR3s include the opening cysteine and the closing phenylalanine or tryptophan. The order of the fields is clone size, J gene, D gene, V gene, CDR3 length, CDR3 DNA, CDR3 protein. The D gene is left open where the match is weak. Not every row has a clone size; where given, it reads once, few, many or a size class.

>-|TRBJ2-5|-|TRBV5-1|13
TGCGCCAGCAGCCGAGGGTTTCGGGAGACCCAGTACTTC
CASSRGFRETQYF
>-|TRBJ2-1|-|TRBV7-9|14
TGTGCCAGCAGCTTAGCTTCTCCCCTAAAGGAGCAGTTCTTC
CASSLASPLKEQFF
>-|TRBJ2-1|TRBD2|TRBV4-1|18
TGCGCCAGCAGCCAAGATCCGACTTTGGGTCTAGCGGGAGAAGAGCAGTTCTTC
CASSQDPTLGLAGEEQFF
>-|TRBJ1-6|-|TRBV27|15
TGTGCCAGCAGTCTCACGGACAGTCATAATTCACCCCTCCACTTT
CASSLTDSHNSPLHF
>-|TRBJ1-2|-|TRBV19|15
TGTGCCAGTAGTATACCCGGCCCGGGAGGCTATGGCTACACCTTC
CASSIPGPGGYGYTF
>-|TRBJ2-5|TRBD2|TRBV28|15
TGTGCCAGCAGTGGCCGGGGGGGGACCCGGGAGACCCAGTACTTC
CASSGRGGTRETQYF
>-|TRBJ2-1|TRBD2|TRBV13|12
TGTGCCAGCAGCTCTAGCGGGGGGATTCAGTTCTTC
CASSSSGGIQFF
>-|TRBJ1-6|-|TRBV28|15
TGTGCCAGCAATAATCCTCTGGGGAGGACTTCACCCCTCCACTTT
CASNNPLGRTSPLHF
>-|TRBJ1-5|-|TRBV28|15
TGTGCCAGCAGTTTACCACAGGGCCTCAATCAGCCCCAGCATTTT
CASSLPQGLNQPQHF
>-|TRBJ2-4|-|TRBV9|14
TGTGCCAGCAGCGTAGGTGAAGCCGTCAACATTCAGTACTTC
CASSVGEAVNIQYF
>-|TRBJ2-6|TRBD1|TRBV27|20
TGTGCCAGCAGTTTATGGTATAGGACAGGGTCGGGCTCTGGGGCCAACGTCCTGACTTTC
CASSLWYRTGSGSGANVLTF
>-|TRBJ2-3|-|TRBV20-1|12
TGCAGTGCTAGTCCGGGGGCAGATACGCAGTATTTT
CSASPGADTQYF
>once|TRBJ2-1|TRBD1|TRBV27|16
TGTGCCAGCAGCTCATTAGGGACAGCCGTTTCTAATGAGCAGTTCTTC
CASSSLGTAVSNEQFF
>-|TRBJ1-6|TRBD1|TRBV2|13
TGTGCCGGGGACAGCGCTGGAAATTCACCCCTCCACTTT
CAGDSAGNSPLHF
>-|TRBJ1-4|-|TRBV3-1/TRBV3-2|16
TGTGCCAGCAGCCAAGAGATTGCGGGTCGAGGTGAAAAACTGTTTTTT
CASSQEIAGRGEKLFF
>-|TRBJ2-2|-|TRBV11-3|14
TGTGCCAGCAGCCCAGATAATGCGGGCGGGGAGCTGTTTTTT
CASSPDNAGGELFF
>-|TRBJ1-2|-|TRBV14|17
TGTGCCAGCAGCCATAACGGAGGTAGCGGGAGTTTCTATGGCTACACCTTC
CASSHNGGSGSFYGYTF
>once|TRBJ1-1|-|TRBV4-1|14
TGCGCCAGCAGCCATTTTGGCGGGAACACTGAAGCTTTCTTT
CASSHFGGNTEAFF
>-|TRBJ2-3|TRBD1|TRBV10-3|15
TGTGCCATCAGGGGGGCAGGGGGCGCATTAGATACGCAGTATTTT
CAIRGAGGALDTQYF
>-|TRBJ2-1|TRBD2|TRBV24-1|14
TGTGCCACCAGTGACCCCGGGACTAGCCATGAGCAGTTCTTC
CATSDPGTSHEQFF
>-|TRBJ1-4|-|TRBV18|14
TGTGCCAGCTCATGGGGGGCAACTAATGAAAAACTGTTTTTT
CASSWGATNEKLFF
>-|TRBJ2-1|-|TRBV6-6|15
TGTGCCAGCAGTGGCGTGGCTAGACTAGACAATGAGCAGTTCTTC
CASSGVARLDNEQFF
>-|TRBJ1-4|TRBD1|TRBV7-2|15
TGTGCCAGCAGCTTAGCGGCAGGGGGCCTTGAAAAACTGTTTTTT
CASSLAAGGLEKLFF
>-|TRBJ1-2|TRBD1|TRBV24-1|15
TGTGCCACCAGTGATGGGACAGGGGGACGCTATGGCTACACCTTC
CATSDGTGGRYGYTF
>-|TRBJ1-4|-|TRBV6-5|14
TGTGCCAGCAGTTACTCAGGGGGTTACGAAAAACTGTTTTTT
CASSYSGGYEKLFF
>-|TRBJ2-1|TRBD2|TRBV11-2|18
TGTGCCAGCAGCTTTCGAGATACCGGCGCGGGAGGCTGGAATGAGCAGTTCTTC
CASSFRDTGAGGWNEQFF
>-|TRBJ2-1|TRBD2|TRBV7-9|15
TGTGCCAGCGGTGAAGCGGGGGCGTATTACAATGAGCAGTTCTTC
CASGEAGAYYNEQFF
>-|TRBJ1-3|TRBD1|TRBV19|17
TGTGCCAGTAGTCCCCGGACAGGGGATCTCTCTGGAAACACCATATATTTT
CASSPRTGDLSGNTIYF
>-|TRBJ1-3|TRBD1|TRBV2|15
TGTGCCAGCAGTGAAACAACAGGGGTAGGAAACACCATATATTTT
CASSETTGVGNTIYF
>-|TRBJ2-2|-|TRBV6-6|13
TGTGCCAGCAGACTGAGAAACACCGGGGAGCTGTTTTTT
CASRLRNTGELFF
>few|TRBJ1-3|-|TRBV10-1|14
TGCGCCAGCAGTGAAGCGGTCTCTGGAAACACCATATATTTT
CASSEAVSGNTIYF
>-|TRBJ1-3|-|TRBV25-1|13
TGTGCCAGCATAAAGACACCAGGAAACACCATATATTTT
CASIKTPGNTIYF
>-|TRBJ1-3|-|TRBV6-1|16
TGTGCCAGCAGTGAATTAGACAAGAACTCTGGAAACACCATATATTTT
CASSELDKNSGNTIYF
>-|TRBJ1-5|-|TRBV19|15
TGTGCCAGTAGTATGTGGGGCGTTAGCAATCAGCCCCAGCATTTT
CASSMWGVSNQPQHF
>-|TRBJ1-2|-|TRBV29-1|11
TGCAGCGTATACCAGGGAGGTGGCTACACCTTC
CSVYQGGGYTF
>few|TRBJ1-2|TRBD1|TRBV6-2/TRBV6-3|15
TGTGCCAGCAGTTACCTGGACAGGAGATCCTATGGCTACACCTTC
CASSYLDRRSYGYTF
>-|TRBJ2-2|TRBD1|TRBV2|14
TGTGCCAGCACCAGGGACAGGGAGGTCGGGGAGCTGTTTTTT
CASTRDREVGELFF
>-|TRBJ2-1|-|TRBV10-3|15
TGTGCCATCAGAGGACAGTCCTCCTCCTACAATGAGCAGTTCTTC
CAIRGQSSSYNEQFF
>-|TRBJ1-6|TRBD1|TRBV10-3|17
TGTGCCATCAGTGAGAACAGGGGTCGCGTCGATAATTCACCCCTCCACTTT
CAISENRGRVDNSPLHF
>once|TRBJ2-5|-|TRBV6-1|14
TGTGCCAGCAGTGAAGGGAGACCAGGGGAGACCCAGTACTTC
CASSEGRPGETQYF
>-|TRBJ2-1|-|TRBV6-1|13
TGTGCCAGCACCACCGTAGAGGGTGGTGAGCAGTTCTTC
CASTTVEGGEQFF
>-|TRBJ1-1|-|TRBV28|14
TGTGCCAGCAGTTTGCCAGGGTTGAACACTGAAGCTTTCTTT
CASSLPGLNTEAFF
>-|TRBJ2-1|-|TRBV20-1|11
TGCAGTGCTGGGGACTGGAATGAGCAGTTCTTC
CSAGDWNEQFF
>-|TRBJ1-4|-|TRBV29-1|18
TGCAGCGTTGAAGGGGAGAGCGGCACGACGCTAACTAATGAAAAACTGTTTTTT
CSVEGESGTTLTNEKLFF
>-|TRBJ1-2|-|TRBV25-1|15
TGTGCCAGCAGTGAATACCGATCCGGGTACTATGGCTACACCTTC
CASSEYRSGYYGYTF
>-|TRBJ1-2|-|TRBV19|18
TGTGCCACTTCCAGCCCCCGAGGATCAGGGCTTTTAAGCTATGGCTACACCTTC
CATSSPRGSGLLSYGYTF
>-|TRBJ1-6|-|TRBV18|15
TGTGCCAGCTCACCACCCGCAGGTGATAATTCACCCCTCCACTTT
CASSPPAGDNSPLHF
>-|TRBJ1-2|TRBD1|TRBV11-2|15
TGTGCCAGCAGCTTAGTAGCACAGGGGAACTATGGCTACACCTTC
CASSLVAQGNYGYTF
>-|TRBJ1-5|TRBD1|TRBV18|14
TGTGCCAGCTCACCGGGACAGGGTAATCAGCCCCAGCATTTT
CASSPGQGNQPQHF
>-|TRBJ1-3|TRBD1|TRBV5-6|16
TGTGCCACTAACCGGGACAGGGATTCCTCTGGAAACACCATATATTTT
CATNRDRDSSGNTIYF
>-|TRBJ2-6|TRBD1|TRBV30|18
TGTGCCTGGAGTCTAATTACAGGGGCATTTTCTGGGGCCAACGTCCTGACTTTC
CAWSLITGAFSGANVLTF
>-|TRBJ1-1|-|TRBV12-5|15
TGTGCTAGCACTCCAGGGGAGTGGGTGCGCACTGAAGCTTTCTTT
CASTPGEWVRTEAFF
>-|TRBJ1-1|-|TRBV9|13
TGTGCCAGCAGCGGAGGAGGGTGGGCTGAAGCTTTCTTT
CASSGGGWAEAFF